This passage covers 7 T cell receptor beta chains from one sample sequenced in a study of CD8 T cells in ankylosing spondylitis. MiXCR, applied by TCRdb to the 5' RACE reads, yields one record per CDR3 protein. The sample has about 44,000 distinct CDR3 sequences; roughly 9.6% are singletons. Input material: blood, either unsorted or a sorted T cell fraction (not recorded which). These receptors originate from a male donor with ankylosing spondylitis or in good health (not recorded which).

The table lists this clonotype with many counts. The chain is built from TRBV10-3 and TRBJ2-7; 7 bases agree with TRBD1. The J segment lost 2 bases and the V segment lost 7 bases, leaving 11 bases of the junction unmatched. The CDR3 runs 15 residues. Germline V CDR1 and CDR2: ENHRY, SYGVKD. The CDR3 sequence is CAIKADRDPTYEQYF. Written as DNA, the CDR3 is TGTGCCATCAAAGCCGACAGGGACCCTACCTACGAGCAGTACTTC.

At least ten counts were recorded for this clonotype. This sequence joins TRBV5-5 and TRBJ2-5; maybe TRBD2 (7 bases). V shed 0 bases and J shed 7 bases, with 16 bases lying between them. The germline gives CDR1 SGHKS, CDR2 YYEKEE (reference sequence). The CDR3 consists of 15 residues. CDR3 nucleotide sequence: TGTGCCAGCAGCTTGGAGGGGGGGGCGTTCGGGACCCAGTACTTC. Protein product: CASSLEGGAFGTQYF.

Turning to this clonotype: It may be a read error: a sequence one base away is much more abundant. The chain is built from TRBV30 and TRBJ2-7; 9 positions match TRBD2. Germline V CDR1 and CDR2: GTSNPN, SVGIG (reference sequence). This CDR3 has 13 residues. Here the CDR3 reads CTSKTSGAYEQYF. DNA of the CDR3: TGTACCTCTAAGACTAGCGGTGCCTACGAGCAGTACTTC.

This clonotype showed up many times. The gene calls are TRBV3-1 and TRBJ2-7; tentatively, D is TRBD1 (5 bases). CDR3 length equals 15 residues. Per the germline V gene, CDR1 is LGHDT and CDR2 is YNNKEL (reference sequence). Deletions cut 0 bases from V and 5 bases from J, with 14 bases between. This chain's CDR3 is CASSQEGRASDEQYF. The CDR3 DNA is TGTGCCAGCAGCCAAGAGGGCAGGGCAAGCGACGAGCAGTACTTC.

This clonotype was recorded many times. The gene calls are TRBV30 and TRBJ2-7; D is unclear. Between the trimmed V and J ends, which lost 0 bases and 2 bases, there was a span of 5 bases. The CDR3 contains 12 residues. Germline V gene sequence: CDR1 GTSNPN, CDR2 SVGIG (reference sequence). CDR3 coding DNA: TGTGCCTGGAGTGTGGCAGCCTACGAGCAGTACTTC. Its translation: CAWSVAAYEQYF. The full variable domain, in which reference TRBV30 and TRBJ2-7 provide the parts outside the CDR3, is SQTIHQWPATLVQPVGSPLSLECTVEGTSNPNLYWYRQAAGRGLQLLFYSVGIGQISSEVPQNLSASRPQDRQFILSSKKLLLSDSGFYLCAWSVAAYEQYFGPGTRLTVT.

In its sample, this clonotype was seen a few times. The chain employs TRBV18 and TRBJ2-6, with 7 bases fitting TRBD1. V lost 6 bases to trimming and J lost 4 bases; unmatched junction nucleotides: 6. Germline loops: CDR1 KGHSH, CDR2 LQKENI. There are 15 residues in the CDR3. The CDR3: CASSLQGLGANVLTF. In nucleotides, the CDR3 is TGTGCCAGCTCGCTACAGGGGCTAGGGGCCAACGTCCTGACTTTC.

The gene calls are TRBV7-2 and TRBJ1-2; D call uncertain. Trimming removed 6 bases from V and 0 bases from J, with 14 bases in between. CDR1 SGHTA and CDR2 FQGNSA come from the germline V gene. This CDR3 comprises 15 residues. The CDR3 reads CASRPYGGANYGYTF. The DNA of the CDR3 is TGTGCCAGCAGACCTTACGGCGGAGCTAACTATGGCTACACCTTC.